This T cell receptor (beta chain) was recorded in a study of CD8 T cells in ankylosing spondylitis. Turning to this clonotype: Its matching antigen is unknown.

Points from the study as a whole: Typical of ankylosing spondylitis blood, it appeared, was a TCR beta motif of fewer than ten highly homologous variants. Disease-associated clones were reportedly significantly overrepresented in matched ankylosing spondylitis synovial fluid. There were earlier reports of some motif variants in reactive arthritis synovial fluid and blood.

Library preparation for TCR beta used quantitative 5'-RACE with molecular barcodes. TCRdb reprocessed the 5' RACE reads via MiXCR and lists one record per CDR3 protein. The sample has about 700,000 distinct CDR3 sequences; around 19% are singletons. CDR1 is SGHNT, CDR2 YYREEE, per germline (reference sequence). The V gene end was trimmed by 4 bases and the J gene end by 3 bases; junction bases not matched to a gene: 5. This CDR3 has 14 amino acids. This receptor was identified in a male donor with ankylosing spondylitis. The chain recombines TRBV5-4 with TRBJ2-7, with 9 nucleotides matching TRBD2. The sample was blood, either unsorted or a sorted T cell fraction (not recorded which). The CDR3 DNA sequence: TGTGCCAGCAGCCCGACTAGCGGAGACTACGAGCAGTACTTC. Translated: CASSPTSGDYEQYF.